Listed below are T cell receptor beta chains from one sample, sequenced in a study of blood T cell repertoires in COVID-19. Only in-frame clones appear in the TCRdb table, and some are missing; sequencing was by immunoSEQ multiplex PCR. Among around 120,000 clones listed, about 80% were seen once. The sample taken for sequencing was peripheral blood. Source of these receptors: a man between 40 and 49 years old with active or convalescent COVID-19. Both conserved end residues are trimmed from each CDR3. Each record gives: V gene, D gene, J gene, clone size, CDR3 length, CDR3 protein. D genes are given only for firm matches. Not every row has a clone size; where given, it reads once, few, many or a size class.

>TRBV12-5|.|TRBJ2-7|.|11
ASDTGNRYEQY
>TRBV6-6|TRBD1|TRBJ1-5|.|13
ASSLGTGGNQPQH
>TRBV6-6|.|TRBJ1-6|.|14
ASSSRTQNHNSPLH
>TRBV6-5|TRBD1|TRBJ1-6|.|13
ASSYSGQGSSPLH
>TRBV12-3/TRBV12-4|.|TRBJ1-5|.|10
ASSFTLQAQH
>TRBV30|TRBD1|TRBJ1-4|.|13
AWSLWDRYNEKLF
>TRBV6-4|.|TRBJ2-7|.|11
ATLWDFLYEQY
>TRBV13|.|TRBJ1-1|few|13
ASSLRAGLSTEAF
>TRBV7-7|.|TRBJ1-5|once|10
ASSFNYQPQH
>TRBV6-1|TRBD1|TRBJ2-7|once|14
ASSEGQGVRSYEQY
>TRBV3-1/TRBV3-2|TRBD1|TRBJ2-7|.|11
ASSQYRGDEQY
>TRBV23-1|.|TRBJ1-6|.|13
ASSQSDWLRSPLH
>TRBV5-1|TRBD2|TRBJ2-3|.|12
ASTRSGGENTQY
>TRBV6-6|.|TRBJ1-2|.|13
ASILPGTTNYGYT
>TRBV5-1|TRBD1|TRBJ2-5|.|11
ASSAQGGETQY
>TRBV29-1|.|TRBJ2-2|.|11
SVDKGDTGELF
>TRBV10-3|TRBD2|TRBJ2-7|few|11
AITPGGADEQY
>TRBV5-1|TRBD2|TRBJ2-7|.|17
ASSLRIGTSGGSSYEQY
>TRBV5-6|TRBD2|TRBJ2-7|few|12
ASSREGSSYEQY
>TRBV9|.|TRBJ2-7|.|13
ASSVGGTASYEQY
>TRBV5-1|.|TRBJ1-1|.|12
ASSLSQGDTEAF
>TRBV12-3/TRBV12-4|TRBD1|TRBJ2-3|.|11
ASDRGGTDTQY
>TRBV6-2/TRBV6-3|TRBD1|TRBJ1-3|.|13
ASSRQGPSGNTIY
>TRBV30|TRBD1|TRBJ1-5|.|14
AWSVPGQPSNQPQH
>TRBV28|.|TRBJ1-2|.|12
ASSSGQGGDGYT
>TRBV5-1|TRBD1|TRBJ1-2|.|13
ASSLSGQGASGYT
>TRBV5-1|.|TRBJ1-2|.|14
ASSFSPSTANYGYT
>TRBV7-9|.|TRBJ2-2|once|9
ASSPGGELF
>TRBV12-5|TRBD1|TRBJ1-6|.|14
ASGLKKQGTNSPLH
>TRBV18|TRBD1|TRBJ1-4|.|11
ASSRDSNEKLF
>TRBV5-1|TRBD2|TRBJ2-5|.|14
ASSSRLAGGRETQY
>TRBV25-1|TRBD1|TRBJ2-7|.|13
ASTPPTGSGYEQY
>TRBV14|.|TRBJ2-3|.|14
ASSQAGVLGTDTQY
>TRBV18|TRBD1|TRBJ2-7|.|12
ASSDNRGPYEQY
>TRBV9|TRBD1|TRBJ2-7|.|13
ASSAGQGISYEQY
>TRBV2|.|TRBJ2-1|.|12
AYQRGGLNNEQF
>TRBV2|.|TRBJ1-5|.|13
ASSAWSQGNQPQH
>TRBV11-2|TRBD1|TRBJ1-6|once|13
ASSVTAGTGSPLH
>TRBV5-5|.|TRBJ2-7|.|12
ASSSDISSYEQY
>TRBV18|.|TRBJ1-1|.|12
ASSPLVLNTEAF
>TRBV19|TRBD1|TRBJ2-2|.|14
ASSSKNRGNTGELF
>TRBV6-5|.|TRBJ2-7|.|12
ASSYSRGSYEQY
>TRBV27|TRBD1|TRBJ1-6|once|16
ASSFRRDSSSYNSPLH
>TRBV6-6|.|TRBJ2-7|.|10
ASSFPSYEQY
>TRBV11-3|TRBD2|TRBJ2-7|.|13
ASSQDSGGSYEQY
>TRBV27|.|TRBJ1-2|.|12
ASSLRGGLYGYT
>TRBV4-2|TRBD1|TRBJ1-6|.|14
ASSQDQSRGDSPLH
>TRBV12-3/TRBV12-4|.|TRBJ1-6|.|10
ASRPSNSPLH
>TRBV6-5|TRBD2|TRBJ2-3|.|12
ASRSGGFTDTQY
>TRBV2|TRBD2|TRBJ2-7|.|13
ASSEGGGSGYEQY
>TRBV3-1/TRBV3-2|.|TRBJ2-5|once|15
ASSPPSGRAIQETQY
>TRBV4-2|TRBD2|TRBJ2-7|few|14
ASSQELAGIYYEQY
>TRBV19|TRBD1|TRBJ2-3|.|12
ASSIRTGGDTQY
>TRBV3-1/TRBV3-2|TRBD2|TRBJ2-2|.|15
ASSLRTSGSNTGELF
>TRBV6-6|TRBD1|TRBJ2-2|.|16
ASSLRDRGHSGTGELF
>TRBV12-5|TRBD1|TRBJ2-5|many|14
ASGSGQGAFGETQY
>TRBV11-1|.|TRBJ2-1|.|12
ASSLGGSVNEQF
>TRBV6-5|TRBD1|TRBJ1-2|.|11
ASRLGQGYGYT
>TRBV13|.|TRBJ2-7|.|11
ASSPRSRYEQY